A selection of T cell receptor beta chains follows, all from one sample in a study of Graves' ophthalmopathy and Graves' hyperthyroidism. TCRdb re-derived calls from the multiplex PCR reads in MiXCR, one entry per CDR3 protein. The sample holds about 550,000 distinct CDR3 sequences; under 45% are singletons and the top ten take about 4.1%. The source material was peripheral blood or thyroid tissue (not recorded which). Receptor source: an adult man with Graves' hyperthyroidism. Each CDR3 is given with its conserved first and last residue. D genes are given only for firm matches. Clone size is stated in some rows and not others, as once, few, many or a class when expanded.

many - TRBJ2-7 TRBV19 CASSIGGGTYEQYF TGTGCCAGTAGTATAGGGGGAGGAACCTACGAGCAGTACTTC
few - TRBJ2-5 TRBV20-1 CSAYRRGETQYF TGCAGTGCATACAGGAGGGGTGAGACCCAGTACTTC
few - TRBJ1-1 TRBV28 CASSAGTVAFF TGTGCCAGCAGCGCAGGGACGGTAGCTTTCTTT
many - TRBJ1-1 TRBV20-1 CSALPSPPTEAFF TGCAGTGCTCTACCGAGCCCACCCACTGAAGCTTTCTTT
few TRBD2 TRBJ2-3 TRBV20-1 CSAHGTSGRSDTQYF TGCAGTGCCCACGGGACTAGCGGGAGGTCAGATACGCAGTATTTT
many - TRBJ2-7 TRBV7-9 CAFGGLYEQYF TGTGCCTTCGGGGGATTATACGAGCAGTACTTC
- TRBD1 TRBJ2-3 TRBV24-1 CATSDQTGGTDTQYF TGTGCCACCAGTGACCAGACAGGGGGCACAGATACGCAGTATTTT
- TRBD2 TRBJ2-1 TRBV7-6 CASSFRSGRNSYNEQFF TGTGCCAGCAGCTTCAGGAGCGGGAGGAATTCCTACAATGAGCAGTTCTTC
many TRBD1 TRBJ1-5 TRBV10-2 CASSGMGQRDQPQHF TGCGCCAGCAGTGGGATGGGACAGAGGGATCAGCCCCAGCATTTT
many - TRBJ1-1 TRBV7-3 CASSSDMNTEAFF TGTGCCAGCAGCTCCGATATGAACACTGAAGCTTTCTTT
- TRBD1 TRBJ1-5 TRBV19 CASSTPGQGANQPQHF TGTGCCAGTAGTACACCGGGACAGGGGGCAAATCAGCCCCAGCATTTT
few - TRBJ2-7 TRBV11-2 CASSLKKGGGGYEQYF TGTGCCAGCAGCTTAAAGAAGGGAGGGGGGGGCTACGAGCAGTACTTC
once - TRBJ1-5 TRBV28 CAGSLGGGKPQHF TGTGCCGGCAGTTTGGGTGGCGGGAAGCCCCAGCATTTT
many TRBD2 TRBJ2-7 TRBV19 CASSLNSGSYEQYF TGTGCCAGTAGTTTAAACAGCGGGAGCTACGAGCAGTACTTC
- TRBD1 TRBJ2-2 TRBV2 CATQGPARTGISNTGELFF TGTGCCACTCAGGGCCCCGCGCGGACAGGCATATCGAACACCGGGGAGCTGTTTTTT
many TRBD1 TRBJ1-2 TRBV20-1 CSARASRTGGGYTF TGCAGTGCTAGAGCCTCAAGGACAGGAGGTGGCTACACCTTC
- - TRBJ2-2 TRBV4-1 CASSQAEGAGELFF TGCGCCAGCAGCCAAGCAGAGGGGGCCGGGGAGCTGTTTTTT
few - TRBJ1-1 TRBV4-1 CASSQGSMVGALAFF TGCGCCAGCAGCCAGGGGAGCATGGTTGGGGCTCTAGCTTTCTTT
- TRBD2 TRBJ2-7 TRBV29-1 CSVGLGGDEQYF TGCAGCGTTGGCTTGGGGGGGGATGAGCAGTACTTC
few TRBD2 TRBJ2-2 TRBV6-4 CASSQVRVGGPHGELFF TGTGCCAGCAGCCAAGTGAGGGTGGGAGGGCCCCACGGGGAGCTGTTTTTT
many - TRBJ1-1 TRBV19 CASSPKGRITEAFF TGTGCCAGTAGTCCAAAGGGGAGGATTACTGAAGCTTTCTTT
few TRBD1 TRBJ2-5 TRBV29-1 CSGGQGRGQPQYF TGCAGCGGTGGACAGGGAAGGGGGCAGCCCCAGTACTTC
few TRBD1 TRBJ2-7 TRBV7-9 CASSQEEQGAILYEQYF TGTGCCAGCAGCCAAGAGGAACAGGGGGCAATCCTCTACGAGCAGTACTTC
many - TRBJ1-4 TRBV5-1 CASSLGLSNEKLFF TGCGCCAGCAGCTTGGGTCTCTCCAATGAAAAACTGTTTTTT
- - TRBJ2-7 TRBV2 CASSLPGTYYEQYF TGTGCCAGCAGTCTCCCCGGGACCTACTACGAGCAGTACTTC
- - TRBJ2-2 TRBV24-1 CATSDAPRGLGKLFF TGTGCCACCAGTGATGCCCCCCGAGGGCTGGGGAAGCTGTTTTTT
- - TRBJ1-2 TRBV6-5 CASSYSSRGHGYTF TGTGCCAGCAGTTACTCGAGCAGGGGACACGGCTACACCTTC
- - TRBJ1-1 TRBV3-1 CASSRLLTAEAFF TGTGCCAGCAGCCGCCTACTGACAGCTGAAGCTTTCTTT
- - TRBJ2-5 TRBV29-1 CSVEGGGAYETQYF TGCAGCGTTGAGGGCGGCGGGGCCTACGAGACCCAGTACTTC
many - TRBJ2-2 TRBV5-6 CASSRTGELFF TGTGCCAGTAGTAGGACCGGGGAGCTGTTTTTT